The 28 T cell receptor beta chains below come from one sample, sequenced in a study of post-analysis software for immune sequencing data. Study-level results: There were five or six TRBV segments more frequent in patients than controls, and TRBV5-6, TRBV5-1 and TRBV20-1 were among them.

No antigen has been assigned to these receptors. Sequencing libraries made from TCR beta cDNA carried unique molecular identifiers. MiXCR, run by TCRdb on the PCR reads, gives a single entry per CDR3 protein. The data contain 800,000 to 950,000 distinct CDR3 sequences, roughly 58% of them seen just once; the ten biggest clones take up approximately 4.4%. Material: blood. Source of these receptors: a girl between 10 and 17 years old with multiple sclerosis.

This chain connects TRBV7-3 to TRBJ2-2, with D perhaps TRBD1 (6 bases). The ends were cut back, 2 bases at V and 8 bases at J, with 18 bases in the middle. Germline CDR1 reads SGHTA; CDR2 reads FQGTGA. The length of the CDR3 is 16 residues. In DNA form, the CDR3 reads TGTGCCAGCAGCTTACCCGCCCGGGACACAACGGGGGAGCTGTTTTTT. It is translated as CASSLPARDTTGELFF.

This clonotype was seen more than once but under ten times. V usage is TRBV29-1 and J usage is TRBJ2-7; no clear D gene. Germline CDR1 SQVTM, CDR2 ANQGSEA. This CDR3 is 11 amino acids long. Here the CDR3 DNA reads TGCGCGTTCCCCCGCGCCTACGAGCAGTACTTC. Its protein is CAFPRAYEQYF.

This clonotype turned up a few times. The chain recombines TRBV20-1 with TRBJ2-5, with 16 nucleotides matching TRBD2. The CDR3 is 17 amino acids. Trimming took 1 base from V and 4 from J; bases not matched to a gene: 6. Germline loops: CDR1 DFQATT, CDR2 SNEGSKA (reference sequence). The CDR3 loop reads CSARAGLAGGPRETQYF. CDR3 nucleotides: TGCAGTGCTAGAGCGGGACTAGCGGGAGGGCCCCGAGAGACCCAGTACTTC.

The V call is TRBV5-4, the J call TRBJ1-2; D is uncertain. Trimming shortened V by 4 bases and J by 2 bases, and 9 bases separated the two germline ends. The CDR3 sequence is 13 residues long. The germline gives CDR1 SGHNT, CDR2 YYREEE (reference sequence). The CDR3 protein is CASSKDGNYGYTF. The CDR3 coding sequence is TGTGCCAGCAGCAAGGACGGGAACTATGGCTACACCTTC.

The chain has TRBV18 and TRBJ2-3; 8 bases are shared with TRBD1. Germline CDR1 reads KGHSH; CDR2 reads LQKENI. The CDR3 sequence is 17 residues long. Unmatched junction bases numbered 11, after V lost 6 bases and J lost 0 bases. In DNA, the CDR3 is TGTGCCAGCTCGCCAGATACGACAGGGGCAAGCACAGATACGCAGTATTTT. This gives the protein CASSPDTTGASTDTQYF.

The genes are TRBV29-1 and TRBJ2-3, with 7 nucleotides matching TRBD2. The CDR3 sequence is 12 residues long. Germline V gene sequence: CDR1 SQVTM, CDR2 ANQGSEA. The V gene end was trimmed by 6 bases and the J gene end by 4 bases; junction bases not matched to a gene: 4. The CDR3 bases are TGCAGCGTGCAACTAGCGCCAGATACGCAGTATTTT. Its translation: CSVQLAPDTQYF.

V usage is TRBV20-1 and J usage is TRBJ2-7; 10 bases align to TRBD2. CDR1 and CDR2 (germline): DFQATT, SNEGSKA (reference sequence). J gave up 0 bases and V 6 bases, and 5 bases lay outside the gene matches. This CDR3 has 14 amino acids. CDR3 coding DNA: TGCAGTGCAAGCGGGGGGGCACTCTCCTACGAGCAGTACTTC. Its protein product is CSASGGALSYEQYF.

This clonotype was detected only a few times. The rearrangement uses TRBV27 and TRBJ2-1; 11 bases line up with TRBD2. Germline V gene sequence: CDR1 MNHEY, CDR2 SMNVEV (reference sequence). With 8 bases clipped from V and 8 bases from J, the junction kept 20 bases outside the gene matches. The CDR3 totals 18 residues. CDR3 sequence (DNA): TGTGCCAGCCGATGGGACAGTTGGGCTAGCGGGGGGTCGGATGAGCAGTTCTTC. This codes for CASRWDSWASGGSDEQFF.

This clonotype has only a few counts. The chain carries TRBV5-1 and TRBJ2-7; a weak D match, TRBD1 (5 bases). The CDR3 is 15 amino acids. Germline V gives CDR1 SGHRS, CDR2 YFSETQ. The V and J ends lost 3 bases and 0 bases respectively, with 13 bases between them. The CDR3 region is CASSSRMGRSYEQYF. The DNA for the CDR3 is TGCGCCAGCAGCTCACGTATGGGGCGCTCCTACGAGCAGTACTTC.

V is TRBV5-1 and J is TRBJ2-3; D ambiguous. Looked up from germline, CDR1 is SGHRS and CDR2 is YFSETQ. This CDR3 is 16 amino acids long. Trimming stripped 0 bases from V and 6 bases from J, with 17 bases between. The CDR3 DNA reads as TGCGCCAGCAGCTTGGAGTCAGCGACCCGCGCGGATACGCAGTATTTT. It is translated as CASSLESATRADTQYF.

This clonotype was detected once. The CDR3 nucleotides read TGCAGTGCCGTTACCCTCGGGACAGTAAATCAGCCCCAGCATTTT. Translating gives CSAVTLGTVNQPQHF. The V call is TRBV20-1, the J call TRBJ1-5, with 7 bases fitting TRBD1. The CDR3 extends over 15 amino acids. Germline CDR1 is DFQATT and CDR2 is SNEGSKA (reference sequence). After removal of 6 bases from V and 4 bases from J, the junction contained 12 bases not matched to a gene.

About this clonotype itself: The junction departs from germline at one end; a sequencing error may be responsible. This chain uses TRBV7-9 with TRBJ2-5; D remains unclear. The CDR3 length is 15 residues. The germline V gene encodes CDR1 SEHNR and CDR2 FQNEAQ (reference sequence). This chain's CDR3 is CASSLEPVSRETQCF. DNA for the CDR3: TGTGCCAGCAGCTTAGAGCCAGTCTCTCGAGAGACCCAGTGCTTC.

This chain joins TRBV6-1 and TRBJ2-6; either TRBD1 or TRBD2 may fit D (5 bases each). Trimming left V 6 bases short and J 3 bases short, with 21 bases between. The CDR3 covers 18 residues. Germline V CDR1 and CDR2: MNHNS, SASEGT. CDR3 residues: CASSPPGLGRIGANVLTF. As DNA, the CDR3 is TGTGCCAGCAGCCCCCCGGGGCTAGGAAGGATTGGGGCCAACGTCCTGACTTTC.

The chain joins TRBV7-8 to TRBJ2-3; no reliable D call. The CDR3 contains 15 residues. V was trimmed by 7 bases and J by 0 bases, leaving 14 bases between them. CDR1 is SGHVS, CDR2 FQNEAQ, per germline. CDR3 coding DNA: TGTGCCAGCACCGTCGACCTCGGGAGCACAGATACGCAGTATTTT. Protein product: CASTVDLGSTDTQYF.

This clonotype was found a few times. Written as DNA, the CDR3 is TGCAGTGCCGCCCGTCCATCTCTCTACGAGCAGTACTTC. It translates to CSAARPSLYEQYF. The J gene is TRBJ2-7, the V gene TRBV20-1, with D unclear. Trimming pared 6 bases from V and 3 bases from J, leaving 15 bases between. The CDR3 runs 13 residues. The germline V gene encodes CDR1 DFQATT and CDR2 SNEGSKA (reference sequence).

This clonotype was seen a few times. The CDR3 region has the DNA TGCAGTGCTACCCTAAAGCCCCCTAATGAGCAGTTCTTC. It translates to CSATLKPPNEQFF. The chain links TRBV20-1 to TRBJ2-1; D gene ambiguous. The germline V gene has CDR1 DFQATT and CDR2 SNEGSKA (reference sequence). The CDR3 is made up of 13 amino acids. V was cut by 4 bases and J by 7 bases, with 14 bases left in between.

The chain has TRBV7-3 and TRBJ1-2; D perhaps matches TRBD1 (5 bases). The CDR3 covers 13 residues. The germline V gene encodes CDR1 SGHTA and CDR2 FQGTGA. The germline V and J ends were trimmed by 0 bases and 8 bases, with 10 bases remaining between them. CDR3 DNA: TGTGCCAGCAGCTTAACGTCGGGGGGAGGCTACACCTTC. Translation: CASSLTSGGGYTF.

Remarks on this clonotype: Germline and junction disagree at one end, which may indicate a read error. This chain uses TRBV4-1 with TRBJ2-4; 11 nucleotides agree with TRBD2. The J call is in doubt because the DNA end fits TRBJ2-7 better. The CDR3 runs 15 residues. Germline V gene data show CDR1 as MGHRA and CDR2 as YSYEKL. The CDR3, as DNA: TGTGCCAGCAGCCAGCCGGGACTAGCGGACTACGAGCAGTACTTC. Amino acid sequence: CASSQPGLADYEQYF.

This clonotype was found a few times. The CDR3 DNA is TGTGCCAGCAGCAACCGACAGGACGTCACAGATACGCAGTATTTT. Its protein is CASSNRQDVTDTQYF. V usage is TRBV7-3 and J usage is TRBJ2-3; D is possibly TRBD1 (6 bases). V was pared by 5 bases and J by 2 bases, with 14 bases between. The CDR3 extends over 15 amino acids. Germline V gives CDR1 SGHTA, CDR2 FQGTGA.

The rearrangement links TRBV20-1 to TRBJ2-4; 7 bases are a match to TRBD2. With V trimmed by 6 bases and J by 3 bases, 5 bases remained unmatched. CDR1 and CDR2 from the germline V gene are DFQATT and SNEGSKA (reference sequence). The CDR3 has 13 residues. The CDR3 DNA reads TGCAGTGCCGCGGGGACTATCAAAAACATTCAGTACTTC. It is translated as CSAAGTIKNIQYF.

The chain links TRBV7-2 to TRBJ2-7; D is undetermined. The J call may be faulty, since TRBJ2-5 better matches the DNA end. This CDR3 spans 13 amino acids. The germline V gene has CDR1 SGHTA and CDR2 FQGNSA. CDR3 loop: CASSFSLLETQYF. The CDR3 coding sequence is TGTGCCAGCAGCTTTTCTTTGCTGGAGACCCAGTACTTC.

This chain uses TRBV29-1 with TRBJ2-1, with 10 positions matching TRBD1. Germline CDR1 and CDR2: SQVTM and ANQGSEA. The J segment lost 12 bases and the V segment lost 6 bases, leaving 14 bases of the junction unmatched. CDR3 length: 14 amino acids. CDR3 nucleotides: TGCAGCGTCGCAACCGGGACAGGGGTGATAGGGCAGTTCTTC. This translates into CSVATGTGVIGQFF.

This chain joins TRBV7-9 and TRBJ2-7; D not certain. V was clipped by 5 bases and J by 4 bases, with 12 bases between them. CDR1 is SEHNR, CDR2 FQNEAQ, per germline (reference sequence). The CDR3 is made up of 13 amino acids. The CDR3 region has the DNA TGTGCCAGCAGCCCAGACCATGGGTACGAGCAGTACTTC. The encoded protein is CASSPDHGYEQYF.

V is TRBV20-1 and J is TRBJ2-1; 7 bases are a match to TRBD2. Germline CDR1 and CDR2: DFQATT and SNEGSKA (reference sequence). The V and J ends lost 5 bases and 6 bases, in that order; junction bases with no gene match: 10. The CDR3 consists of 14 residues. This chain's CDR3 is CSAGTIRGINEQFF. In DNA, the CDR3 is TGCAGTGCTGGGACTATACGGGGGATCAATGAGCAGTTCTTC.

The chain combines TRBV14 with TRBJ2-5, with D possibly TRBD1 on 5 matching bases. Germline lookup yields CDR1 SGHDN and CDR2 FVKESK. V lost 2 bases and J lost 1, with 11 bases in between. The CDR3 consists of 15 residues. CDR3 sequence (DNA): TGTGCCAGCAGCCAATTATCAGGGCCCCAAGAGACCCAGTACTTC. Translating it yields CASSQLSGPQETQYF.

The chain uses TRBV29-1 and TRBJ2-5; 7 bases agree with TRBD1. The better agreement between TRBJ2-7 and the DNA end casts doubt on the J call. Germline CDR1 is SQVTM and CDR2 is ANQGSEA. The CDR3 spans 15 residues. The CDR3 loop reads CSVEGRPGQAPEQYF. The CDR3, as DNA: TGCAGCGTTGAAGGACGTCCTGGACAGGCACCCGAGCAGTACTTC.

V gene TRBV29-1 combines with J gene TRBJ2-7; 8 bases agree with TRBD1. This CDR3 has 12 amino acids. V trimming: 4 bases; J trimming: 5 bases; junction bases outside the gene matches: 4. Germline CDR1 SQVTM, CDR2 ANQGSEA. The DNA of the CDR3 is TGCAGCGTTGGACAGGGGCTGGACGAGCAGTACTTC. Translating gives CSVGQGLDEQYF.

This CDR3 reads CSASGLAGGYEQYF. As DNA, the CDR3 is TGCAGTGCTAGCGGTCTAGCGGGAGGTTACGAGCAGTACTTC. The J gene is TRBJ2-4, the V gene TRBV20-1; the match to TRBD2 covers 11 bases. The tail of the sequence fits TRBJ2-7 better, so the J call may be wrong. The CDR3 covers 14 residues. CDR1 and CDR2 (germline): DFQATT, SNEGSKA (reference sequence).